This T cell receptor (beta chain) was recovered during a study of long-term antiretroviral therapy in people with HIV. Germline V lookup: CDR1 SQVTM, CDR2 ANQGSEA. V gave up 4 bases and J gave up 1 base, with 11 bases separating them. CDR3 length: 14 residues. Specimens held about 0.9-10 million cryopreserved PBMC prior to DNA extraction. A v3.0 immunoSEQ assay was performed at survey level. Target depth was 40,000-50,000 T-cell genomes per sample. Data came from immunoSEQ multiplex PCR; TCRdb stores just in-frame clones and leaves some out. This sample carries more than 20,000 clones, 70% to 90% of them seen once, and the ten largest clones take 3.6%.

The V call is TRBV29-1, the J call TRBJ2-1, with D maybe TRBD2 (7 bases). This receptor was identified in a woman aged 30 to 39 with HIV. Sequencing used unsorted PBMCs, obtained 1.9 years after starting antiretroviral therapy. CDR3 protein: CSVVRGGSYNEQFF. In DNA form, the CDR3 reads TGCAGCGTTGTCAGGGGAGGGTCCTACAATGAGCAGTTCTTC.